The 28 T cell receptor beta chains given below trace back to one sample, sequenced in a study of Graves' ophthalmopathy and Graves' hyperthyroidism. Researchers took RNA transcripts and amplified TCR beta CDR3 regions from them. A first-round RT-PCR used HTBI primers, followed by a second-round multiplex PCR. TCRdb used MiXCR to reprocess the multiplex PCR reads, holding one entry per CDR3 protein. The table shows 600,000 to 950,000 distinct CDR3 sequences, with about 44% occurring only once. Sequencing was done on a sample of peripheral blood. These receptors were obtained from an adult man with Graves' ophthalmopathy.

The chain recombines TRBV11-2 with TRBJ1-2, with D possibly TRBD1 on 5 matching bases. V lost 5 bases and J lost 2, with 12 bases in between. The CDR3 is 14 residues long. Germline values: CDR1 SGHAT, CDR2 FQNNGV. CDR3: CASSPLTENYGYTF. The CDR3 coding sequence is TGTGCCAGCAGCCCTCTGACAGAAAACTATGGCTACACCTTC.

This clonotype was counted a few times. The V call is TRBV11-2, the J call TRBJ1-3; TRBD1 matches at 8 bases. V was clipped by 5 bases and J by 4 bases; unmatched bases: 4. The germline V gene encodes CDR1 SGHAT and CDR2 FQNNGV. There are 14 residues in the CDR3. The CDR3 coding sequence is TGTGCCAGCAGCAGGACAGGGCACGGAAACACCATATATTTT. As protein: CASSRTGHGNTIYF.

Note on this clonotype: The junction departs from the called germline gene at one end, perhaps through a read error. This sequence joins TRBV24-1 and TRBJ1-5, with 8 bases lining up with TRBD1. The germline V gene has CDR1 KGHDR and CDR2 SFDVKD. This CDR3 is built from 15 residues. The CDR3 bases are TGTGCCAGCAGTTTCGGGCAGGGGGCCAATCAGCCCCAGCATTTT. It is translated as CASSFGQGANQPQHF.

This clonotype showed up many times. DNA of the CDR3: TGTGCCAGCAGCCCCCAGGGAGGCGAAAAACTGTTTTTT. Residues: CASSPQGGEKLFF. The rearrangement links TRBV5-8 to TRBJ1-4; D is possibly TRBD1 (5 bases). Germline V gene sequence: CDR1 SGHTS, CDR2 YDEGEE. This CDR3 comprises 13 residues. The V gene lost 4 bases and the J gene lost 8 bases, with 12 bases spanning the gap.

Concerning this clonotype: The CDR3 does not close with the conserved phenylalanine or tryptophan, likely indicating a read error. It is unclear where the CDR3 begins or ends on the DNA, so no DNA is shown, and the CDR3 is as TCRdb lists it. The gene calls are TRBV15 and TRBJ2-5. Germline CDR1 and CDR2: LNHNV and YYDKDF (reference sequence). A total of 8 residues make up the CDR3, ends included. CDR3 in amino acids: CATSRDPP.

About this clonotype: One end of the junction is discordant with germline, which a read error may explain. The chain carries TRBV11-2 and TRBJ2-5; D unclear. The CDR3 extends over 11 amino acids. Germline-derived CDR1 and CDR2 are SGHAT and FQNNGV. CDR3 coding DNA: TGTGCCAGCAGCTTAAAAGAGAACCAGTACTTC. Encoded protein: CASSLKENQYF.

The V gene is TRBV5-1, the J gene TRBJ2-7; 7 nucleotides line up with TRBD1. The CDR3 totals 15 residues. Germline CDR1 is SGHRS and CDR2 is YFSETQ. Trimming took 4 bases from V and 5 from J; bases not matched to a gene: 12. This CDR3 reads CASSPQGSFMNEQYF. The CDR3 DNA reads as TGCGCCAGCAGCCCACAGGGGTCTTTCATGAACGAGCAGTACTTC.

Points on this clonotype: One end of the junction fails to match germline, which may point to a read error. The CDR3 bases are TGTGCCAGCAGTTACTCGACGGTTACCGGGAATGGCTACATCTTC. Translating it yields CASSYSTVTGNGYIF. The V call is TRBV25-1, the J call TRBJ1-2, with D unclear. Germline CDR1 is MGHDK and CDR2 is SYGVNS. This CDR3 spans 15 amino acids.

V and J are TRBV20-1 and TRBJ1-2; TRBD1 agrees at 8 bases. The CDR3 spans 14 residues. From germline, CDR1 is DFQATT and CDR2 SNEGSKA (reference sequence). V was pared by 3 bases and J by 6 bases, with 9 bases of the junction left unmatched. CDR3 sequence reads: CSARDGQGSHGYTF. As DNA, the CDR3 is TGCAGTGCTAGGGACGGACAGGGATCGCATGGCTACACCTTC.

This CDR3 is CASRAGTGAYYGYTF. The DNA for the CDR3 is TGTGCCAGTAGGGCTGGGACAGGGGCTTACTATGGCTACACCTTC. The genes are TRBV19 and TRBJ1-2, with TRBD1 matching over 10 bases. There are 15 residues in the CDR3. Germline lookup yields CDR1 LNHDA and CDR2 SQIVND (reference sequence). V lost 6 bases and J lost 3; bases outside the gene matches: 7.

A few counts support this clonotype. The CDR3 DNA follows: TGTGCCAGCTCGTCAGGGTTTGTTGAAGCTTTCTTT. It yields the protein CASSSGFVEAFF. This chain uses TRBV11-1 with TRBJ1-1, with D tentatively TRBD1 (5 bases). Between the trimmed V and J ends, which lost 8 bases and 7 bases, there was a span of 14 bases. CDR1 and CDR2 from the germline V gene are SGHAT and FQDESV (reference sequence). This CDR3 region has 12 residues.

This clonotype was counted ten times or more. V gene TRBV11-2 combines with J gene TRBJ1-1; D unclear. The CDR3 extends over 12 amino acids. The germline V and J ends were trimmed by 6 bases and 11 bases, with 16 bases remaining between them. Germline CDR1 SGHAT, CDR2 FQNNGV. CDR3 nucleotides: TGTGCCAGCAGTCCCAATGACATCGCGGCTTTCTTT. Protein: CASSPNDIAAFF.

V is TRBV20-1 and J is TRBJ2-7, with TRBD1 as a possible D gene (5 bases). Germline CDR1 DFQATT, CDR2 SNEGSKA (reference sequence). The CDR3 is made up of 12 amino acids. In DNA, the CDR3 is TGCGGGGCACGTCGGCTGGCTGGGGAGCAGTACTTC. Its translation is CGARRLAGEQYF.

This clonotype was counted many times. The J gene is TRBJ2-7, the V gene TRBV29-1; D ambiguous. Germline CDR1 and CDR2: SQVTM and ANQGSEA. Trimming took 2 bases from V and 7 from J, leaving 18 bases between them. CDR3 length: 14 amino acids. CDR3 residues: CSVELDSRIGEQYF. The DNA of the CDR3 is TGCAGCGTTGAACTTGACTCACGAATCGGGGAGCAGTACTTC.

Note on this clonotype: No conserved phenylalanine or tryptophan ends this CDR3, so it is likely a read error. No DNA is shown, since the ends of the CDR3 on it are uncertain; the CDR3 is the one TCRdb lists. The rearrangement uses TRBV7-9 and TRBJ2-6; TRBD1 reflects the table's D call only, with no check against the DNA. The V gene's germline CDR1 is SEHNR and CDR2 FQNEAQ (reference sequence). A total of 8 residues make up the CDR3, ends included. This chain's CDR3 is CASSHPRG.

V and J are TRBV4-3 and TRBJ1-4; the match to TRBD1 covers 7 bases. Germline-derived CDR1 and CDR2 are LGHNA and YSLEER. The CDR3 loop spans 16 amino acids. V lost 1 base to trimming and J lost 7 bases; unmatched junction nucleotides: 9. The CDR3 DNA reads TGCGCCAGCAGCCAAGGAACGACAGGGATGGGTGAAAAACTGTTTTTT. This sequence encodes CASSQGTTGMGEKLFF.

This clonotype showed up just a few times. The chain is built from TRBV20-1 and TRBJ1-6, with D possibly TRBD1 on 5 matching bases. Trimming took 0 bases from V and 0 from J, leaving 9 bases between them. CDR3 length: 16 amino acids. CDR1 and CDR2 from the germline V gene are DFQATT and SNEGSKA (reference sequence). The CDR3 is CSAREPTGSYNSPLHF. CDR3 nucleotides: TGCAGTGCTAGAGAACCCACAGGCTCCTATAATTCACCCCTCCACTTT.

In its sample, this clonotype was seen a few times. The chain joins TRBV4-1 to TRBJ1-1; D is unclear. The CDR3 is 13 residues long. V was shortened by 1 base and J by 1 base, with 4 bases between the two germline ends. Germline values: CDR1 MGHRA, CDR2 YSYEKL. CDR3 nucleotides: TGCGCCAGCAGCCAAGTACCGAACACTGAAGCTTTCTTT. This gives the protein CASSQVPNTEAFF.

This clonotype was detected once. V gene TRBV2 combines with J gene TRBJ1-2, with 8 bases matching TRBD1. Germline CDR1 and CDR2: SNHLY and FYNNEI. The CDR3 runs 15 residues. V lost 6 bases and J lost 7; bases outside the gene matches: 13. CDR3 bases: TGTGCCAGCAGAAGAGCCGGGACAGGAGTTGGTGGCTACACCTTC. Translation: CASRRAGTGVGGYTF. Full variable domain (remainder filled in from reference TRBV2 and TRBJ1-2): EPEVTQTPSHQVTQMGQEVILRCVPISNHLYFYWYRQILGQKVEFLVSFYNNEISEKSEIFDDQFSVERPDGSNFTLKIRSTKLEDSAMYFCASRRAGTGVGGYTFGSGTRLTVV.

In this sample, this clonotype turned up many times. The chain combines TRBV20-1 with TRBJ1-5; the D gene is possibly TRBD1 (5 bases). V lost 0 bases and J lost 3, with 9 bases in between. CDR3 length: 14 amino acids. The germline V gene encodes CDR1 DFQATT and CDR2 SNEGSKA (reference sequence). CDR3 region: CSARDRGNNQPQHF. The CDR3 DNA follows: TGCAGTGCTAGAGATCGGGGGAACAATCAGCCCCAGCATTTT.

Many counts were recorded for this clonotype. The CDR3 DNA is TGTGCCAGCAGCCATGGGTGGGAACCAATGAACACTGAAGCTTTCTTT. Its translation is CASSHGWEPMNTEAFF. The chain has TRBV7-9 and TRBJ1-1; D not resolved. Per the germline V gene, CDR1 is SEHNR and CDR2 is FQNEAQ (reference sequence). With 5 bases removed from V and 0 bases from J, the gap between germline ends came to 16 bases. This CDR3 is 16 amino acids long.

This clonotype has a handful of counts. The CDR3 spells CASSQGTGTAYEQYF. The CDR3 DNA reads as TGCGCCAGCAGCCAGGGGACAGGGACTGCCTACGAGCAGTACTTC. The V gene is TRBV4-3, the J gene TRBJ2-7; 9 bases line up with TRBD1. This CDR3 has 15 amino acids. J gave up 2 bases and V 3 bases, and 5 bases lay outside the gene matches. Germline V gives CDR1 LGHNA, CDR2 YSLEER.

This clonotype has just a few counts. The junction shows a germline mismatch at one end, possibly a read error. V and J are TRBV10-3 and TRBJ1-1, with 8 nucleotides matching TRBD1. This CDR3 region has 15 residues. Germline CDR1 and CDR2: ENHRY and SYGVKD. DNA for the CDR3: TGTGCCAGCAGTTATGGGGACAGGAAGAACACTGAAGCTTTCTTT. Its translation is CASSYGDRKNTEAFF.

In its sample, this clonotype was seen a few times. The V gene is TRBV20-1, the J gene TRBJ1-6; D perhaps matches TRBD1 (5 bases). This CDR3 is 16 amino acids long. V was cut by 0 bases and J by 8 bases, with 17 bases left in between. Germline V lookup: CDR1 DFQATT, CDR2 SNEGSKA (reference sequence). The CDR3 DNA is TGCAGTGCTAGAGATAGGACGGGGCTTATGGATTCACCCCTCCACTTT. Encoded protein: CSARDRTGLMDSPLHF.

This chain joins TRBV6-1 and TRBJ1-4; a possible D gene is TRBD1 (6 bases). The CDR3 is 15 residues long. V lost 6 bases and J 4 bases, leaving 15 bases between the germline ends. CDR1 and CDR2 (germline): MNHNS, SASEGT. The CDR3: CASSRTGQINEKLFF. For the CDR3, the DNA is TGTGCCAGCAGCAGGACCGGACAGATTAATGAAAAACTGTTTTTT.

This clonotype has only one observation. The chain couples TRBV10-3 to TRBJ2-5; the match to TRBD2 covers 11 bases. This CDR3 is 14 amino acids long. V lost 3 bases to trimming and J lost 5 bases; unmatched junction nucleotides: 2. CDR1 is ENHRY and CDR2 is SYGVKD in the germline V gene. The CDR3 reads CAISDIAGGETQYF. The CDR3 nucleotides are TGTGCCATCAGTGATATAGCGGGAGGGGAGACCCAGTACTTC.

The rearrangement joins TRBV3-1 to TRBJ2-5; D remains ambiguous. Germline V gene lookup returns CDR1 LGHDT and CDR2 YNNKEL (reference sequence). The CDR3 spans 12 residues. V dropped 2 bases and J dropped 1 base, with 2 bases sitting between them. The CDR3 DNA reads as TGTGCCAGCAGCCAATCCCAAGAGACCCAGTACTTC. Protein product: CASSQSQETQYF.

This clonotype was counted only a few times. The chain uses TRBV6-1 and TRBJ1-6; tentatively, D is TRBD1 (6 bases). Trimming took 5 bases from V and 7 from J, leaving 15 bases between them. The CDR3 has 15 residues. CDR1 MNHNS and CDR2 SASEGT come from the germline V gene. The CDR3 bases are TGTGCCAGCAGTTACGTGGGGGGGCAGAATTCACCCCTCCACTTT. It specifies CASSYVGGQNSPLHF.